The T cell receptor (beta chain) under discussion was sequenced for a study of early T cells in non-severe SARS-CoV-2 infection. General observations from the study: VDJdb matching favored anti-spike CD8 responses, missing private and CD4 specificities.

TCRdb reprocessed the 5' RACE reads via MiXCR and lists one record per CDR3 protein. The sample holds around 50,000 distinct CDR3 sequences; about 12% are singletons and the top ten take 2.5% to 3%. The CDR3 spans 14 residues. V was pared by 3 bases and J by 1 base, with 10 bases between. Germline V gives CDR1 SGHRS, CDR2 YFSETQ. Concerning this clonotype itself: No antigen is known for it.

The sequencing input was whole blood. This TCR derives from an adult who was a healthcare worker with PCR-confirmed SARS-CoV-2 infection or an uninfected control (not recorded which). The chain recombines TRBV5-1 with TRBJ1-1, with a tentative D call TRBD1 (5 bases). The CDR3 region is CASSSGLPNTEAFF. As DNA, the CDR3 is TGCGCCAGCAGCTCGGGACTACCGAACACTGAAGCTTTCTTT.